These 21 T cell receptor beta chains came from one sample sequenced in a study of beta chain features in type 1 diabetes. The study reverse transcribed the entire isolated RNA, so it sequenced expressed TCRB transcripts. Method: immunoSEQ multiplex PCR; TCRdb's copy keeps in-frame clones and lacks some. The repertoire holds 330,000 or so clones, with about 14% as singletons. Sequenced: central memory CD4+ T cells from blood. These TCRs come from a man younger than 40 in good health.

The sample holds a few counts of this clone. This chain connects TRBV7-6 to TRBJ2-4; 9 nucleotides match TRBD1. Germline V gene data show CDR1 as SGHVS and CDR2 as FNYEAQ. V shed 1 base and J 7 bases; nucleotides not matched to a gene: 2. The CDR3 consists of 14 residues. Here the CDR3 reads CASSLGGQGNIQYF. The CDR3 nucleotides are TGTGCCAGCAGCTTAGGGGGACAGGGCAACATTCAGTACTTC.

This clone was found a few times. The CDR3 protein is CASSSEGYKSTDTQYF. In nucleotides, the CDR3 is TGTGCCAGCAGCTCGGAGGGGTACAAGAGCACAGATACGCAGTATTTT. The J gene is TRBJ2-3, the V gene TRBV5-4; D is perhaps TRBD2 (6 bases). Germline lookup yields CDR1 SGHNT and CDR2 YYREEE (reference sequence). The CDR3 is 16 amino acids. V was trimmed by 3 bases and J by 0 bases, leaving 14 bases between them. Full variable domain (rest looked up from reference TRBV5-4 and TRBJ2-3): ETGVTQSPTHLIKTRGQQVTLRCSSQSGHNTVSWYQQALGQGPQFIFQYYREEENGRGNFPPRFSGLQFPNYSSELNVNALELDDSALYLCASSSEGYKSTDTQYFGPGTRLTVL.

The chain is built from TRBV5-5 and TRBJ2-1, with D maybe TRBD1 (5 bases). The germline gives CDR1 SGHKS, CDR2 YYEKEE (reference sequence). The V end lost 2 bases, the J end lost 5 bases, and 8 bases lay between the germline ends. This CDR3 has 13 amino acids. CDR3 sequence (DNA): TGTGCCAGCAGCTTTGGGGCAAACAATGAGCAGTTCTTC. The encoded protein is CASSFGANNEQFF.

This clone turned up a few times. Here the CDR3 DNA reads TGTGCCAGCAGCTTAACGGGATACTACGAGCAGTACGTC. Its translation: CASSLTGYYEQYV. The V call is TRBV7-8, the J call TRBJ2-7; D might be TRBD2 (5 bases). Trimming pared 2 bases from V and 3 bases from J, leaving 8 bases between. This CDR3 comprises 13 residues. From germline, CDR1 is SGHVS and CDR2 FQNEAQ.

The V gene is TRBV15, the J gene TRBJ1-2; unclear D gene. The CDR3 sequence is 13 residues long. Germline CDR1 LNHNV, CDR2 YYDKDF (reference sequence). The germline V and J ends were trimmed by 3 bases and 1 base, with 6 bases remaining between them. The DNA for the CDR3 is TGTGCCACCAGCAGCCGTATTAACTATGGCTACACCTTC. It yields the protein CATSSRINYGYTF.

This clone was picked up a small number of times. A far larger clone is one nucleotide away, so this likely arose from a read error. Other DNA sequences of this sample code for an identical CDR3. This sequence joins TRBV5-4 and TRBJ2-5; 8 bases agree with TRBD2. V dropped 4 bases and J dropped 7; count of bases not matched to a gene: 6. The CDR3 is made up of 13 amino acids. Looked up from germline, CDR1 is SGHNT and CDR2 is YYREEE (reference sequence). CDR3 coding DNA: TGTGCCAGCAGCCAAGTCCGGGAGGGGACCCAGTACTTC. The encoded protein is CASSQVREGTQYF.

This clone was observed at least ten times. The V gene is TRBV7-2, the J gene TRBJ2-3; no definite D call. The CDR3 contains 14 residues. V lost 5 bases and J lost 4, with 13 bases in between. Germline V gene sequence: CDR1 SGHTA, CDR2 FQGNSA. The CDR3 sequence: CASSELTWADTQYF. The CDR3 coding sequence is TGTGCCAGCAGCGAGTTGACTTGGGCAGATACGCAGTATTTT.

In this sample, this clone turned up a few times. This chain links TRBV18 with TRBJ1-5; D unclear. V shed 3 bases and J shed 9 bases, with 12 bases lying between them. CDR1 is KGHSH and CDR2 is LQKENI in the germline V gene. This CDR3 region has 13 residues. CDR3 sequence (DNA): TGTGCCAGCTCACCTTCTCCCCCCCCGCCCCAGCATTTT. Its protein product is CASSPSPPPPQHF.

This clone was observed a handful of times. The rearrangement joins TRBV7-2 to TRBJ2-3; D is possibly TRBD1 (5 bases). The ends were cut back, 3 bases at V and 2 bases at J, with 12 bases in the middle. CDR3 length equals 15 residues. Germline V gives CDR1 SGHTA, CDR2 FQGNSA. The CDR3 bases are TGTGCCAGCAGCTTTGTGGCAGGGAACACAGATACGCAGTATTTT. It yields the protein CASSFVAGNTDTQYF.

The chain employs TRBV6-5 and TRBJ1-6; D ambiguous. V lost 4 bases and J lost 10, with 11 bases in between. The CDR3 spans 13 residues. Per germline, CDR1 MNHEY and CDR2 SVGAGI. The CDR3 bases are TGTGCCAGCAGTTCTCGGGATGGCTCACCCCTCCACTTT. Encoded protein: CASSSRDGSPLHF.

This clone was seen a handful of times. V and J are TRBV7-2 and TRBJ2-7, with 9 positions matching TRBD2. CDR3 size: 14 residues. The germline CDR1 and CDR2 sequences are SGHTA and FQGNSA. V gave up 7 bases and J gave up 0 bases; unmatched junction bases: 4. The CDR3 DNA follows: TGTGCCAGCACGACTAGCGGCGGCTCCTACGAGCAGTACTTC. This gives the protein CASTTSGGSYEQYF.

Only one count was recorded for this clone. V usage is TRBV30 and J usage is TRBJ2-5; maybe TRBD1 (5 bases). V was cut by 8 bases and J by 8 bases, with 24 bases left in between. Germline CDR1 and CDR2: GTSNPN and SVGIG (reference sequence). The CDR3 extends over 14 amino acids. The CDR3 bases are TGTGCCGGGGCCCCCCAAGAAGGTCTTTATACCCAGTACTTC. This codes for CAGAPQEGLYTQYF.

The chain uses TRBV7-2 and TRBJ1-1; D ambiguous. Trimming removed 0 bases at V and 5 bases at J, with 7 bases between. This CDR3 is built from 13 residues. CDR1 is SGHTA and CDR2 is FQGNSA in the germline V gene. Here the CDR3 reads CASSLAFETEAFF. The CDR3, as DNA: TGTGCCAGCAGCTTAGCGTTTGAGACTGAAGCTTTCTTT.

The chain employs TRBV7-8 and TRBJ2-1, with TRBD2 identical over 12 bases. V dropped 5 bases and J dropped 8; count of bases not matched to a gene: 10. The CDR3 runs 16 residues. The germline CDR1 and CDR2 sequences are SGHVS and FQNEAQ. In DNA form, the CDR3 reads TGTGCCAGCAGCACTCTAGCGGGAGGGTCCCGTGATGAGCAGTTCTTC. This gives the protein CASSTLAGGSRDEQFF.

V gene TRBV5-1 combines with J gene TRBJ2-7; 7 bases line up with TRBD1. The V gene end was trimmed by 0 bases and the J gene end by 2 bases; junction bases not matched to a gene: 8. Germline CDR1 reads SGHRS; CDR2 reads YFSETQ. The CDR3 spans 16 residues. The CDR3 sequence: CASSLEGGLGPYEQYF. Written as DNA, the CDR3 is TGCGCCAGCAGCTTGGAAGGGGGCCTGGGACCCTACGAGCAGTACTTC.

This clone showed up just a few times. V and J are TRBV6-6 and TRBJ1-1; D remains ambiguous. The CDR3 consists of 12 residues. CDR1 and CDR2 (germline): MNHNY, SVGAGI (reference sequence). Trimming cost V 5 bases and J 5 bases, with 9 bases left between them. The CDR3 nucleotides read TGTGCCAGCAGTAAAACGAGGACTGAAGCTTTCTTT. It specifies CASSKTRTEAFF.

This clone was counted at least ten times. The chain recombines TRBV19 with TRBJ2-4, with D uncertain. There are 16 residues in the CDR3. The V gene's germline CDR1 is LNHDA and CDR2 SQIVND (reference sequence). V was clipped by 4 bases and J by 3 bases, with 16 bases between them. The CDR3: CASSTSLGMGKNIQYF. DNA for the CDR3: TGTGCCAGTAGTACGTCCTTGGGCATGGGCAAAAACATTCAGTACTTC.

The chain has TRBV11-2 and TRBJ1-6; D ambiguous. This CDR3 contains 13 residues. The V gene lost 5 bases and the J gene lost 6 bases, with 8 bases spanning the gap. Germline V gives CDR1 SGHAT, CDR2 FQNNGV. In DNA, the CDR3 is TGTGCCAGCAGCACCCCCCTTAATTCACCCCTCCACTTT. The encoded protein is CASSTPLNSPLHF. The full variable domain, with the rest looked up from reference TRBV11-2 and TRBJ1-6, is EAGVAQSPRYKIIEKRQSVAFWCNPISGHATLYWYQQILGQGPKLLIQFQNNGVVDDSQLPKDRFSAERLKGVDSTLKIQPAKLEDSAVYLCASSTPLNSPLHFGNGTRLTVT.

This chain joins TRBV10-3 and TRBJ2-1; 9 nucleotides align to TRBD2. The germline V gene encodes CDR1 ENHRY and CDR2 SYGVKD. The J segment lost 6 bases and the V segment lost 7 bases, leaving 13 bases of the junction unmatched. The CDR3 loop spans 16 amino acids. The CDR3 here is CAIMAAGGTFTNEQFF. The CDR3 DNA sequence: TGTGCCATCATGGCGGCGGGGGGGACTTTTACCAATGAGCAGTTCTTC.

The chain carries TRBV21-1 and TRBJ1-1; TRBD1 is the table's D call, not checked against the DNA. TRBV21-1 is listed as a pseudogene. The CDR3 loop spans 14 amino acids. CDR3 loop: CASTSAGESPEAFF. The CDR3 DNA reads TGTGCCAGCACGTCGGCAGGGGAGTCCCCTGAAGCTTTCTTT.

CDR3 DNA sequence: TGTGCCAGCAGTTTTACTCGCAGACGGACTGAAGCTTTCTTT. Protein product: CASSFTRRRTEAFF. The V and J genes are TRBV28 and TRBJ1-1; D not resolved. From germline, CDR1 is MDHEN and CDR2 SYDVKM. Trimming stripped 3 bases from V and 5 bases from J, with 13 bases between. The CDR3 extends over 14 amino acids.